This T cell receptor (beta chain) was recorded in a study of neurological immune-mediated disorders. Study-wide results and caveats: None of the CDR3 amino acid sequences of expanded clones recurred across subjects, suggesting private repertoires in all groups.

The time point is: longitudinal time-point 1 (baseline). The unsorted libraries originated from 2 million PBMCs kept at -80 C. Trimming took off 1 base at V and 3 bases at J, with 13 bases between the two ends. The CDR3 length is 16 residues. CDR1 SGHAT and CDR2 FQNNGV come from the germline V gene. The sample holds many counts of this clonotype. Its antigen remains unknown. The authors made cDNA by 5'RACE with 10-nucleotide random UMIs. From 15-18 subjects, each sequencing run yielded over 190 million TCR-beta sequences. TCRdb processed the 5' RACE reads anew with MiXCR; each CDR3 protein has one entry. Among 71,000 or so distinct CDR3 sequences listed, 12% to 15% were seen once.

The gene calls are TRBV11-2 and TRBJ1-5; D not certain. The TCR comes from a female donor with HTLV-1-associated myelopathy (HAM/TSP). What was sequenced was PBMCs. The CDR3 loop reads CASSLGVGGFNQPQHF. The CDR3 DNA sequence: TGTGCCAGCAGCTTAGGCGTCGGCGGATTCAATCAGCCCCAGCATTTT.